The 2 T cell receptor beta chains below come from one sample, sequenced in a study of T cell responses to AZD1222 COVID-19 vaccine (TCRdb year 2021). The library was produced with the immunoSEQ multiplex PCR assay. This immuneACCESS table, as held by TCRdb, lists in-frame sequences with V and J called but not all clones. Of the missing ones, under half trace to an unresolved V gene in checked studies; the others have no known cause. This sample comprises roughly 120,000 clones, 70% to 90% of them detected only once. The ten largest clones take up about 8.6% of the sample. The time point label of this sample denotes: baseline before first vaccination. The source was peripheral blood, collected on day 0 of AZD1222 vaccination. The receptors derive from an adult in good health.

This clone was detected only once. The chain joins TRBV2 to TRBJ2-1, with D perhaps TRBD2 (6 bases). The V gene's germline CDR1 is SNHLY and CDR2 FYNNEI. Deletions cut 3 bases from V and 3 bases from J, with 6 bases between. The CDR3 runs 13 residues. The CDR3 region is CASSEEGYNEQFF. The CDR3 coding sequence is TGTGCCAGCAGTGAGGAGGGCTACAATGAGCAGTTCTTC.

This clone was picked up one time. V gene TRBV7-9 combines with J gene TRBJ1-1, with D unclear. V dropped 5 bases and J dropped 0 bases, with 10 bases sitting between them. Per the germline V gene, CDR1 is SEHNR and CDR2 is FQNEAQ (reference sequence). This CDR3 is 14 amino acids long. The CDR3, as DNA: TGTGCCAGCAGCCTAGACCGGGTGAACACTGAAGCTTTCTTT. It is translated as CASSLDRVNTEAFF.